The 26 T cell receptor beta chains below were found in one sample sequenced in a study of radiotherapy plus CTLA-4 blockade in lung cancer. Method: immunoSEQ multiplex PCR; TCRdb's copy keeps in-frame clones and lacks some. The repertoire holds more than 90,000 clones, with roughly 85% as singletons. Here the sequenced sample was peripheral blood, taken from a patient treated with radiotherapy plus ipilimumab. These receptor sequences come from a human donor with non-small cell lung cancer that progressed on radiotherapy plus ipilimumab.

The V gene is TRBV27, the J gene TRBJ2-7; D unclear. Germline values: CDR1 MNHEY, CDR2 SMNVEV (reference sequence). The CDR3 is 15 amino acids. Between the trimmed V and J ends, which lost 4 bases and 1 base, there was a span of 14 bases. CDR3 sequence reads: CASSSVSDPSYEQYF. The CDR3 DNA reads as TGTGCCAGCAGTTCCGTGTCCGACCCTTCCTACGAGCAGTACTTC.

CDR3 sequence (DNA): TGTGCCGCGTCACAGGGCAGATCACAAGAGACCCAGTACTTC. This sequence encodes CAASQGRSQETQYF. This chain uses TRBV10-3 with TRBJ2-5; D perhaps matches TRBD1 (6 bases). Germline V gene data show CDR1 as ENHRY and CDR2 as SYGVKD. V lost 11 bases and J 2 bases, leaving 18 bases between the germline ends. This CDR3 is built from 14 residues.

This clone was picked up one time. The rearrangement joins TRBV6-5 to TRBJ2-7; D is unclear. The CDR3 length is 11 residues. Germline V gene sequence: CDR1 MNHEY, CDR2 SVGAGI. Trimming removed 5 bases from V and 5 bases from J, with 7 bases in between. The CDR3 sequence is CASSRRNEQYF. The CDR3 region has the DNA TGTGCCAGCAGTCGAAGGAACGAGCAGTACTTC.

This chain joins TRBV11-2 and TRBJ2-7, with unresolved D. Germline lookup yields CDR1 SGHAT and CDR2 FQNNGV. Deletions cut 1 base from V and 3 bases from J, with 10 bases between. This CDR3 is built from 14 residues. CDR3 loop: CASSLVGGHYEQYV. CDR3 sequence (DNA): TGTGCCAGCAGCTTAGTGGGTGGCCACTACGAGCAGTACGTC.

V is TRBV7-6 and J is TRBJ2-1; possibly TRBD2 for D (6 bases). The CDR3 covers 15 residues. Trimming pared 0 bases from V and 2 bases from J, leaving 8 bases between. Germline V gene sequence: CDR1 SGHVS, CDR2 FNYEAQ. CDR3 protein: CASSLAGSTYNEQFF. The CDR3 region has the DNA TGTGCCAGCAGCTTAGCCGGGAGCACCTACAATGAGCAGTTCTTC. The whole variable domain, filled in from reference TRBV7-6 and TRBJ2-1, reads GAGVSQSPRYKVTKRGQDVALRCDPISGHVSLYWYRQALGQGPEFLTYFNYEAQQDKSGLPNDRFSAERPEGSISTLTIQRTEQRDSAMYRCASSLAGSTYNEQFFGPGTRLTVL.

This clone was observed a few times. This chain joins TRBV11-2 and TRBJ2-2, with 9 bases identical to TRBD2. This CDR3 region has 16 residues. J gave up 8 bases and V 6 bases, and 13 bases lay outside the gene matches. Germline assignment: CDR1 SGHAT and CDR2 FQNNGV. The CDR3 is CASSKRLAGNRGELFF. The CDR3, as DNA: TGTGCCAGCAGTAAAAGGCTAGCGGGAAATAGAGGGGAGCTGTTTTTT.

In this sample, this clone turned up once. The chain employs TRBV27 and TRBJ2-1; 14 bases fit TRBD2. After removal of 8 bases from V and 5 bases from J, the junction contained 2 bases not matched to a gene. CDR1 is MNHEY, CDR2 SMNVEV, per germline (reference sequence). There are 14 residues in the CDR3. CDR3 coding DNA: TGTGCCAGCCGGACTAGCGGGAGGCACAATGAGCAGTTCTTC. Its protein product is CASRTSGRHNEQFF.

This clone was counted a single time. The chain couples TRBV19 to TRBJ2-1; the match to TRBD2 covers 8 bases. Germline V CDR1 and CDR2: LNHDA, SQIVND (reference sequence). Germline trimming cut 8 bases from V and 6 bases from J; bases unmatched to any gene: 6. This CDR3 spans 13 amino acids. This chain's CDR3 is CASGPGGVNEQFF. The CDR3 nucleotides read TGTGCCAGTGGTCCCGGGGGGGTCAATGAGCAGTTCTTC.

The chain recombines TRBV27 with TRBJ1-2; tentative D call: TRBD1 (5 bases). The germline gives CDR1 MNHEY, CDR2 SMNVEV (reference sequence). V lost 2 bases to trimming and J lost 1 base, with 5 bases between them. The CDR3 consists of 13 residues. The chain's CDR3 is CASSLQGNYGYTF. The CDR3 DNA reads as TGTGCCAGCAGTTTACAGGGTAACTATGGCTACACCTTC.

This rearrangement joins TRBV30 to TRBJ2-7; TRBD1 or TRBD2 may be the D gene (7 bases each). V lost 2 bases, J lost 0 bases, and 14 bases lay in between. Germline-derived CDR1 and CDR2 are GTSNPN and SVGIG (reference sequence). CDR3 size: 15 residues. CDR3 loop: CAWSRPGGVSYEQYF. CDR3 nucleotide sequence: TGTGCCTGGAGTCGTCCAGGGGGGGTCTCCTACGAGCAGTACTTC.

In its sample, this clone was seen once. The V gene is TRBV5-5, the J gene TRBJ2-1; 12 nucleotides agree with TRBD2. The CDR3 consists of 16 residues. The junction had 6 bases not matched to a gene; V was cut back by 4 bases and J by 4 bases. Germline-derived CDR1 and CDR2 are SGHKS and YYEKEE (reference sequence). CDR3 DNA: TGTGCCAGCAGCCCCCGACTAGCGGGAGATTACAATGAGCAGTTCTTC. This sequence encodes CASSPRLAGDYNEQFF.

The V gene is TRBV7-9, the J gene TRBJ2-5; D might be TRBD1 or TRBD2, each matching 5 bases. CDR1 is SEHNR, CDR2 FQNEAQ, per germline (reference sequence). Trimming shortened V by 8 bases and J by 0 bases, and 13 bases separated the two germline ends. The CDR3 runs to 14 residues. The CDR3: CASDIQGHQETQYF. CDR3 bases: TGTGCCAGCGATATCCAGGGACACCAAGAGACCCAGTACTTC. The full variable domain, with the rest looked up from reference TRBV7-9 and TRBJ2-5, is DTGVSQNPRHKITKRGQNVTFRCDPISEHNRLYWYRQTLGQGPEFLTYFQNEAQLEKSRLLSDRFSAERPKGSFSTLEIQRTEQGDSAMYLCASDIQGHQETQYFGPGTRLLVL.

CDR3 in amino acids: CASSQEGAGLGGSEQFF. CDR3 in DNA: TGCGCCAGCAGCCAAGAAGGTGCGGGACTAGGTGGTTCTGAGCAGTTCTTC. The chain uses TRBV4-1 and TRBJ2-1; 8 nucleotides align to TRBD2. CDR1 MGHRA and CDR2 YSYEKL come from the germline V gene. CDR3 length: 17 residues. The J segment lost 9 bases and the V segment lost 0 bases, leaving 13 bases of the junction unmatched.

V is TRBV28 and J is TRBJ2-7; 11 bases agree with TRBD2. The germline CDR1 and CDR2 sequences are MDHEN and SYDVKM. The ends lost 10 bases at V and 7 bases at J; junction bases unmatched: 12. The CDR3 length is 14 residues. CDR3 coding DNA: TGTGCCACCCGAACGACTAGCGGGATAAGGGAGCAGTACTTC. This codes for CATRTTSGIREQYF.

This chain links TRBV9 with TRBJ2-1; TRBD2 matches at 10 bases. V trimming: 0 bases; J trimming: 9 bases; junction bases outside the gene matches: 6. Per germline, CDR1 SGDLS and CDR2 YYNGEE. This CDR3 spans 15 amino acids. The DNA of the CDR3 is TGTGCCAGCAGCGTAGGGAGCGGGAGGGCCGGTGAGCAGTTCTTC. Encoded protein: CASSVGSGRAGEQFF.

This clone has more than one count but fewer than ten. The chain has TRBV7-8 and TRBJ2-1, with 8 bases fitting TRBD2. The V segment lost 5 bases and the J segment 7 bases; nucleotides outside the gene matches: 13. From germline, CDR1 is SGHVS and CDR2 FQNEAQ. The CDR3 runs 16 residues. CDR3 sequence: CASSTRGAGAENEQFF. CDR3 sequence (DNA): TGTGCCAGCAGCACCCGAGGAGCGGGAGCGGAGAATGAGCAGTTCTTC.

The CDR3: CASSLVAGVVNEQFF. The CDR3 DNA sequence: TGTGCCAGCAGCTTAGTTGCGGGAGTTGTCAATGAGCAGTTCTTC. The chain links TRBV11-1 to TRBJ2-1; 7 bases match TRBD2. With 1 base clipped from V and 6 bases from J, the junction kept 6 bases outside the gene matches. The CDR3 totals 15 residues. The germline CDR1 and CDR2 sequences are SGHAT and FQDESV (reference sequence).

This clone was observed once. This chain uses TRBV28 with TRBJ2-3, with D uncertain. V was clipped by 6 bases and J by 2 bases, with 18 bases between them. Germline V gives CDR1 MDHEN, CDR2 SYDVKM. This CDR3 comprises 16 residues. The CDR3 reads CASSPTWSAVTDTQYF. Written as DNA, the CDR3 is TGTGCCAGCAGCCCCACTTGGAGCGCGGTCACAGATACGCAGTATTTT.

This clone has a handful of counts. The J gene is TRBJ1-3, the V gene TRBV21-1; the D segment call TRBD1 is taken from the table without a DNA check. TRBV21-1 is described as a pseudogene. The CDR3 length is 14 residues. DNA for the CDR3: TGTGCCAGCAGCAGGACAGGGGGCCGCGACACCATATATTTT. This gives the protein CASSRTGGRDTIYF.

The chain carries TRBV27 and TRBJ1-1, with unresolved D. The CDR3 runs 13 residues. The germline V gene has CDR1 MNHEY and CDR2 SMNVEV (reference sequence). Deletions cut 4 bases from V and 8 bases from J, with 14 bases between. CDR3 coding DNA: TGTGCCAGCAGTTACTTTCCGGGCTCCGAAGCTTTCTTT. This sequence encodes CASSYFPGSEAFF.

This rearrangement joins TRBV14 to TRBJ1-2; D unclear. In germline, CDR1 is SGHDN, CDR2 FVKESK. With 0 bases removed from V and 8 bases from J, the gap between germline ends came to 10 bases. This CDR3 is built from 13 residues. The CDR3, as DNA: TGTGCCAGCAGCCAAGATTTACGTTGGGGCTACACCTTC. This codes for CASSQDLRWGYTF.

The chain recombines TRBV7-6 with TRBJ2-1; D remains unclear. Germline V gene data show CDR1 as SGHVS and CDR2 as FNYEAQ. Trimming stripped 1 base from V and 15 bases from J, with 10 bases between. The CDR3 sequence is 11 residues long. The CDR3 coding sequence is TGTGCCAGCAGCTTAGTCGACGATTGGTTCTTC. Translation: CASSLVDDWFF.

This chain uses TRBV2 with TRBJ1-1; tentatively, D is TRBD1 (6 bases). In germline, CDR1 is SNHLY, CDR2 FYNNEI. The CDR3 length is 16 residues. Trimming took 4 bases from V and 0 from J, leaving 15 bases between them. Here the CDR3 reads CASSGRARGMNTEAFF. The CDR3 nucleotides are TGTGCCAGCAGTGGCAGGGCCAGGGGAATGAACACTGAAGCTTTCTTT.

The CDR3, as DNA: TGTGCCAGTAACTCTCCAGGCAGACAATATAGCAATCAGCCCCAGCATTTT. Translation gives CASNSPGRQYSNQPQHF. The V gene is TRBV19, the J gene TRBJ1-5, with D hard to call. CDR1 and CDR2 (germline): LNHDA, SQIVND (reference sequence). The length of the CDR3 is 17 residues. V dropped 7 bases and J dropped 0 bases, with 19 bases sitting between them.

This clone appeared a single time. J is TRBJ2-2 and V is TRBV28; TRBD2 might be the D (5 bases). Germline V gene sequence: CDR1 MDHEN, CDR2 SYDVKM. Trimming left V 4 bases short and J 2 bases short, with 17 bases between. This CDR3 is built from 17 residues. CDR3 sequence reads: CASSSRRLPFNTGELFF. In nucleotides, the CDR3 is TGTGCCAGCAGTTCCCGTCGACTACCCTTTAACACCGGGGAGCTGTTTTTT.

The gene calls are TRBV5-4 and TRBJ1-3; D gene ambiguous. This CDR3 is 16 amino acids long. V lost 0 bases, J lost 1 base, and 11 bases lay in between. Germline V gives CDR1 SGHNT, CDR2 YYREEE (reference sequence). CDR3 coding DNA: TGTGCCAGCAGCTTGGGAGGGTTTCCATCTGGAAACACCATATATTTT. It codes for CASSLGGFPSGNTIYF.